These 13 T cell receptor beta chains came from one sample sequenced in a study of T-cell memory formation after mild COVID-19. TCRdb reprocessed the 5' RACE reads via MiXCR and lists one record per CDR3 protein. The data show about 360,000 distinct CDR3 sequences, approximately 15% seen once. The sequenced sample consisted of PBMCs or a T cell subset sorted from them (not recorded which). The receptors were gathered from a young man who had mild COVID-19 (a few samples of this study predate the infection). Cell type and time point are not known.

There are a few counts of this clonotype. The chain uses TRBV5-1 and TRBJ2-2, with 9 positions matching TRBD1. The CDR3 runs to 16 residues. CDR1 SGHRS and CDR2 YFSETQ come from the germline V gene. The trim removed 3 bases at V and 4 bases at J, leaving 7 bases unmatched. CDR3 sequence (DNA): TGCGCCAGCAGCTCCTTGACAGGGGGGATCACCGGGGAGCTGTTTTTT. It yields the protein CASSSLTGGITGELFF.

This chain links TRBV6-2 or TRBV6-3 with TRBJ2-7, with unresolved D. CDR1 and CDR2 from the germline V gene are MNHEY and SVGEGT. V shed 5 bases and J shed 9 bases, with 17 bases lying between them. The CDR3 runs 13 residues. The CDR3 nucleotides are TGTGCCAGCAGTCCCGATTTGACGTCCGGGCAGTACGTC. Protein sequence: CASSPDLTSGQYV.

This rearrangement joins TRBV5-1 to TRBJ2-3; 8 bases are a match to TRBD2. The germline gives CDR1 SGHRS, CDR2 YFSETQ. The V and J ends lost 3 bases and 2 bases, in that order; junction bases with no gene match: 8. CDR3 size: 16 residues. The chain's CDR3 is CASSWAAGEVTDTQYF. The CDR3 coding sequence is TGCGCCAGCAGCTGGGCAGCGGGGGAGGTCACAGATACGCAGTATTTT.

This clonotype was counted a few times. V usage is TRBV5-1 and J usage is TRBJ2-5, with D possibly being TRBD2 (6 bases). This CDR3 region has 14 residues. Germline CDR1 reads SGHRS; CDR2 reads YFSETQ. V was shortened by 1 base and J by 3 bases, with 10 bases between the two germline ends. The CDR3 DNA is TGCGCCAGCAGCTTGATGGGACTGGAAGAGACCCAGTACTTC. Protein sequence: CASSLMGLEETQYF.

There are a few counts of this clonotype. The chain links TRBV7-9 to TRBJ1-5; unclear D gene. CDR3 length: 16 residues. Germline values: CDR1 SEHNR, CDR2 FQNEAQ (reference sequence). V lost 1 base and J 9 bases, leaving 19 bases between the germline ends. In DNA form, the CDR3 reads TGTGCCAGCAGCTTAGATGGCAGTGTGGGTGTCACGCCCCAGCATTTT. This sequence encodes CASSLDGSVGVTPQHF.

The genes are TRBV20-1 and TRBJ2-7; 8 bases agree with TRBD2. V dropped 5 bases and J dropped 3; count of bases not matched to a gene: 3. This CDR3 spans 12 amino acids. Germline V gene sequence: CDR1 DFQATT, CDR2 SNEGSKA (reference sequence). The CDR3 nucleotides are TGCAGTGCTGCCCGGGGGGGCTACGAGCAGTACTTC. It encodes CSAARGGYEQYF.

Ten or more counts support this clonotype. V usage is TRBV15 and J usage is TRBJ1-1, with TRBD1 matching over 8 bases. CDR1 is LNHNV, CDR2 YYDKDF, per germline (reference sequence). This CDR3 has 15 amino acids. With 5 bases clipped from V and 2 bases from J, the junction kept 7 bases outside the gene matches. The CDR3 reads CATSPLTGVNTEAFF. As DNA, the CDR3 is TGTGCCACCAGCCCCCTGACAGGGGTCAACACTGAAGCTTTCTTT. Drawing the rest from reference TRBV15 and TRBJ1-1, the complete variable domain is DAMVIQNPRYQVTQFGKPVTLSCSQTLNHNVMYWYQQKSSQAPKLLFHYYDKDFNNEADTPDNFQSRRPNTSFCFLDIRSPGLGDTAMYLCATSPLTGVNTEAFFGQGTRLTVV.

This clonotype was picked up a small number of times. The chain employs TRBV28 and TRBJ1-4, with D possibly matching TRBD1 (5 bases). This CDR3 comprises 11 residues. Germline CDR1 and CDR2: MDHEN and SYDVKM. V was pared by 2 bases and J by 12 bases, with 7 bases between. CDR3 coding DNA: TGTGCCAGCAGTTTAAGCAGGGAACTGTTTTTT. It encodes CASSLSRELFF.

CDR3 residues: CASSIGLGQNYGYTF. CDR3 bases: TGTGCCAGTAGTATCGGCCTGGGACAGAACTATGGCTACACCTTC. The rearrangement links TRBV19 to TRBJ1-2, with TRBD1 matching over 7 bases. There are 15 residues in the CDR3. Germline loops: CDR1 LNHDA, CDR2 SQIVND (reference sequence). V was clipped by 3 bases and J by 2 bases; unmatched bases: 6.

There are a few counts of this clonotype. The V gene is TRBV5-1, the J gene TRBJ2-2, with D perhaps given as TRBD1 or TRBD2 (5 bases each). Germline CDR1 is SGHRS and CDR2 is YFSETQ. Trimming stripped 0 bases from V and 0 bases from J, with 21 bases between. This CDR3 spans 20 amino acids. CDR3 in DNA: TGCGCCAGCAGCTTGGGAGTAGGGACCCACTCTCCCGCGAACACCGGGGAGCTGTTTTTT. It codes for CASSLGVGTHSPANTGELFF.

The sample holds a few counts of this clonotype. The rearrangement uses TRBV29-1 and TRBJ2-5; D possibly corresponds to TRBD2 (5 bases). Germline CDR1 SQVTM, CDR2 ANQGSEA. This CDR3 has 12 residues. Trimming left V 7 bases short and J 5 bases short, with 14 bases between. The CDR3 here is CSGGPSWETQYF. CDR3 DNA: TGCAGCGGCGGGCCGAGTTGGGAGACCCAGTACTTC.

The gene calls are TRBV20-1 and TRBJ1-5, with TRBD1 matching over 7 bases. The length of the CDR3 is 12 residues. Germline V gene lookup returns CDR1 DFQATT and CDR2 SNEGSKA (reference sequence). The V segment lost 6 bases and the J segment 5 bases; nucleotides outside the gene matches: 4. CDR3 sequence: CSAETGHQPQHF. DNA for the CDR3: TGCAGTGCGGAGACAGGGCATCAGCCCCAGCATTTT.

The genes are TRBV28 and TRBJ1-5; D not certain. Germline assignment: CDR1 MDHEN and CDR2 SYDVKM. The CDR3 spans 17 residues. V was pared by 5 bases and J by 7 bases, with 24 bases between. DNA for the CDR3: TGTGCCAGCAGTCCACGACGACCATATAGGGTTTGGCAGCCCCAGCATTTT. Translating gives CASSPRRPYRVWQPQHF.